These 7 T cell receptor beta chains came from one sample sequenced in a study of blood T cell repertoires in COVID-19. Using immunoSEQ multiplex PCR, the repertoire was profiled, and TCRdb retains in-frame clones only, with some absent. This sample carries about 68,000 clones, 84% of them seen once, and the ten largest clones take around 9.5%. What was sequenced was peripheral blood. Source of these receptors: a man in his fifties with active COVID-19.

The rearrangement links TRBV7-2 to TRBJ2-7, with 7 bases lining up with TRBD2. Unmatched junction bases numbered 7, after V lost 2 bases and J lost 3 bases. Germline V gives CDR1 SGHTA, CDR2 FQGNSA. This CDR3 has 15 residues. CDR3 amino acids: CASSLWAGDYYEQYF. The CDR3 nucleotides are TGTGCCAGCAGCTTATGGGCGGGGGACTACTACGAGCAGTACTTC.

V is TRBV23-1 and J is TRBJ2-1; D possibly corresponds to TRBD1 (6 bases). TRBV23-1 is marked as an open reading frame, function uncertain. This CDR3 has 13 residues. Trimming took 6 bases from V and 4 from J, leaving 10 bases between them. The CDR3, as DNA: TGCGCCAGCAGGTCGGACAGTTACAATGAGCAGTTCTTC. It codes for CASRSDSYNEQFF.

This chain connects TRBV6-5 to TRBJ1-2; TRBD1 might be the D (6 bases). CDR3 length equals 15 residues. Germline V lookup: CDR1 MNHEY, CDR2 SVGAGI. V lost 5 bases to trimming and J lost 2 bases, with 15 bases between them. The CDR3 sequence is CASSRARGGNYGYTF. In nucleotides, the CDR3 is TGTGCCAGCAGTCGCGCTCGGGGGGGCAACTATGGCTACACCTTC.

The chain has TRBV11-2 and TRBJ2-2, with D tentatively TRBD2 (5 bases). The V gene lost 3 bases and the J gene lost 7 bases, with 12 bases spanning the gap. The CDR3 length is 14 residues. Germline CDR1 reads SGHAT; CDR2 reads FQNNGV. The CDR3 protein is CASSFGLRGGELFF. The CDR3 region has the DNA TGTGCCAGCAGCTTCGGCCTCCGGGGCGGGGAGCTGTTTTTT.

This clone was picked up a small number of times. The chain is built from TRBV6-5 and TRBJ1-4; no definite D call. CDR3 length equals 13 residues. Germline lookup yields CDR1 MNHEY and CDR2 SVGAGI. Deletions cut 3 bases from V and 7 bases from J, with 9 bases between. For the CDR3, the DNA is TGTGCCAGCAGTTATCGGAGGGCTGAAAAACTGTTTTTT. Protein sequence: CASSYRRAEKLFF.

The chain recombines TRBV7-2 with TRBJ2-7; 11 bases map to TRBD2. After removal of 0 bases from V and 3 bases from J, the junction contained 4 bases not matched to a gene. CDR1 SGHTA and CDR2 FQGNSA come from the germline V gene. This CDR3 contains 16 residues. The CDR3 loop is CASSLAASGRSYEQYF. The CDR3 coding sequence is TGTGCCAGCAGCTTAGCGGCTAGCGGGAGGAGCTACGAGCAGTACTTC.

This chain uses TRBV5-1 with TRBJ1-3, with D possibly TRBD1 on 5 matching bases. V gave up 5 bases and J gave up 2 bases, with 14 bases separating them. There are 15 residues in the CDR3. Germline V gene sequence: CDR1 SGHRS, CDR2 YFSETQ. This chain's CDR3 is CASSAGSGAGNTIYF. CDR3 nucleotides: TGCGCCAGCAGTGCAGGGTCCGGCGCTGGAAACACCATATATTTT.